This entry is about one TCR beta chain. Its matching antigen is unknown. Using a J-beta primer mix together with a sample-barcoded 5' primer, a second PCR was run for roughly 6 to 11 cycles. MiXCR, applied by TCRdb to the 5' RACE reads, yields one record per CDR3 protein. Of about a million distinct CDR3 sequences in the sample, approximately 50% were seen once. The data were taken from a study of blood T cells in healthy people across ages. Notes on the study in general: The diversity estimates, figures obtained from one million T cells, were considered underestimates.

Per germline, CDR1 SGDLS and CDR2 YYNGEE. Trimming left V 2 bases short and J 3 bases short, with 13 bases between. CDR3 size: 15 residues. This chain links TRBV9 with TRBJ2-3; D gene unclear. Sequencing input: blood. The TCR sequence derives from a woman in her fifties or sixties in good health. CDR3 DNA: TGTGCCAGCAGCGTGGGCCCAGGTGAGACAGATACGCAGTATTTT. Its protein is CASSVGPGETDTQYF. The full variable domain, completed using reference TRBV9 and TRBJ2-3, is DSGVTQTPKHLITATGQRVTLRCSPRSGDLSVYWYQQSLDQGLQFLIQYYNGEERAKGNILERFSAQQFPDLHSELNLSSLELGDSALYFCASSVGPGETDTQYFGPGTRLTVL.